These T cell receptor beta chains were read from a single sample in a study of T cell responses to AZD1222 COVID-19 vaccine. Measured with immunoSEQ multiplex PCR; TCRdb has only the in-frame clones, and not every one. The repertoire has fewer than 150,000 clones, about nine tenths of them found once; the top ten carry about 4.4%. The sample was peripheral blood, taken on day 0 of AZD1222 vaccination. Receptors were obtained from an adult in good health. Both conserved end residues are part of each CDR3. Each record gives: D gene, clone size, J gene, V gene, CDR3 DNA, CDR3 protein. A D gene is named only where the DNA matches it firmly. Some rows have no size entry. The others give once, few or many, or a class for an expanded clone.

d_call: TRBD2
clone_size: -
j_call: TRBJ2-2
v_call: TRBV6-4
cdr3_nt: TGTGCCAGCAGTGACGGGGGGGACACCGGGGAGCTGTTTTTT
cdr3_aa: CASSDGGDTGELFF

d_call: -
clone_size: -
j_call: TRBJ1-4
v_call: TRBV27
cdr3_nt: TGTGCCAGCAGTTGGGGCCGTGATGAAAAACTGTTTTTT
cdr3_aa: CASSWGRDEKLFF

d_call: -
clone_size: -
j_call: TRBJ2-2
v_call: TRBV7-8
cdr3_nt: TGTGCCAGCAGCTTATGGGGGGCAGTACCCACCGGGGAGCTGTTTTTT
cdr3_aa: CASSLWGAVPTGELFF

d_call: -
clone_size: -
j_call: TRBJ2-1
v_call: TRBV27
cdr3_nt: TGTGCCAGCAGTTCCCGCACGAGAACCTACAATGAGCAGTTCTTC
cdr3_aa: CASSSRTRTYNEQFF

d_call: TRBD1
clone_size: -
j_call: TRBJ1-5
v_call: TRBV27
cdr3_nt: TGTGCCAGCAGGACGACAGGGTCAAATCAGCCCCAGCATTTT
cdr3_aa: CASRTTGSNQPQHF

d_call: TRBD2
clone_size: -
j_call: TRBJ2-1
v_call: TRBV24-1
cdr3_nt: TGTGCCACCAGCAAAGCGGGGGATATCTACAATGAGCAGTTCTTC
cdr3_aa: CATSKAGDIYNEQFF

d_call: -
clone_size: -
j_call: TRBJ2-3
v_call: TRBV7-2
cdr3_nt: TGTGCCAGCAGCTTAAGTAGAAGGGCAGATACGCAGTATTTT
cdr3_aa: CASSLSRRADTQYF

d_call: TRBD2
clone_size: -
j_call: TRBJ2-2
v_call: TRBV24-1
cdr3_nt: TGTGCCACCAGTGATCCCGGGACTAGCGGTAACACCGGGGAGCTGTTTTTT
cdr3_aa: CATSDPGTSGNTGELFF

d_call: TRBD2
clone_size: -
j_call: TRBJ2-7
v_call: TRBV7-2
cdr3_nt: TGTGCCAGCAGCTTAGTCGGGACTAGCGGGGGTTGGTCCTACGAGCAGTACTTC
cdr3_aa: CASSLVGTSGGWSYEQYF

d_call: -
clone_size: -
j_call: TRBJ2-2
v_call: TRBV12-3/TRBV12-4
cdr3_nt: TGTGCCAGCCGACTAGTCCTCACCGGGGAGCTGTTTTTT
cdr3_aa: CASRLVLTGELFF

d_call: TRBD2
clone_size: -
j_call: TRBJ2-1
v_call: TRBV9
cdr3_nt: TGTGCCAGCAGCCAGGGCCGTGCGGGGGGGCTATACAATGAGCAGTTCTTC
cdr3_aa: CASSQGRAGGLYNEQFF

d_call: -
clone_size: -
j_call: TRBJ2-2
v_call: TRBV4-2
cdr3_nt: TGTGCCAGCAGCCAGGTCAGGGTAACCGGGGAGCTGTTTTTT
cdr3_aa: CASSQVRVTGELFF

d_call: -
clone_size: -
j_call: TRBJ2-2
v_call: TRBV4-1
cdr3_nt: TGCGCCAGCAGCCAAGAGACCGGGATTTCTGGAGGCGGGGAGCTGTTTTTT
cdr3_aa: CASSQETGISGGGELFF

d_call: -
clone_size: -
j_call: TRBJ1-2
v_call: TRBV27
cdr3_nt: TGTGCCAGCAGTTTACAAGGGAGGGGTGGCTACACCTTC
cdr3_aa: CASSLQGRGGYTF

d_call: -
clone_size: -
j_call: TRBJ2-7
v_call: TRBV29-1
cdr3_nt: TGCAGCGTTGAGGAGCGGCTGGGATACGAGCAGTACTTC
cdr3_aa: CSVEERLGYEQYF

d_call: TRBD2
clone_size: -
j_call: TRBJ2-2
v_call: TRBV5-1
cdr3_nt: TGCGCCAGCAGCTTGGCTAGCGGGAGCGACACCGGGGAGCTGTTTTTT
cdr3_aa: CASSLASGSDTGELFF

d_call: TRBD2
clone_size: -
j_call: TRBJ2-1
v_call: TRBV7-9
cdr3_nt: TGTGCCAGCAGCTTGGGACTAGTTACCTACAATGAGCAGTTCTTC
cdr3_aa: CASSLGLVTYNEQFF

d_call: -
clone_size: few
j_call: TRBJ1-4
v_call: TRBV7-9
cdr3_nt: TGTGCCAGCAGCTTAGGGGGGACAACTAATGAAAAACTGTTTTTT
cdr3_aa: CASSLGGTTNEKLFF

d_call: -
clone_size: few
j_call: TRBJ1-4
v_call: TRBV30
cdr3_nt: TGTGCCTGGAGTGTGATGGGCAGGGAGAGTGAAAAACTGTTTTTT
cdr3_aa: CAWSVMGRESEKLFF

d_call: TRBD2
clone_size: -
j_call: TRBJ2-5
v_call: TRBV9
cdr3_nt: TGTGCCAGCAGCGTCTCTAGCGGGAGGGCCGAGACCCAGTACTTC
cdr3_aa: CASSVSSGRAETQYF

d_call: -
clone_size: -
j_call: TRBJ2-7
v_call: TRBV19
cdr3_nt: TGTGCCAGTAGTTTCGGGGCCGCCTACGAGCAGTACTTC
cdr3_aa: CASSFGAAYEQYF

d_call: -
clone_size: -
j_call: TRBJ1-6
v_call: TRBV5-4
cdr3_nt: TGTGCCAGCAGCGTTGTACAGAATTCACCCCTCCACTTT
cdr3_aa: CASSVVQNSPLHF

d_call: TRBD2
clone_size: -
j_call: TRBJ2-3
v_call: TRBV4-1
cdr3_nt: TGCGCCAGCAGCCAAAGGACTAGCGGGAGAGCCGCTAGCACAGATACGCAGTATTTT
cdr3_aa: CASSQRTSGRAASTDTQYF

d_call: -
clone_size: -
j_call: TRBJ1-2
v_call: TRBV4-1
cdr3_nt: TGCGCCAGCAGCCAAGATCCGCGGGGGGAGGGCTACACCTTC
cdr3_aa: CASSQDPRGEGYTF

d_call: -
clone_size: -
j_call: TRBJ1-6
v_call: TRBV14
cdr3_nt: TGTGCCAGCAGCCCCACTTCGGCGAGCTCCTATAATTCACCCCTCCACTTT
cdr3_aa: CASSPTSASSYNSPLHF

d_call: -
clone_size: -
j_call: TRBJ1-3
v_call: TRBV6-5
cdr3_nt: TGTGCCAGCAACTTAGGGATTTCCGGAAACACCATATATTTT
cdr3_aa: CASNLGISGNTIYF

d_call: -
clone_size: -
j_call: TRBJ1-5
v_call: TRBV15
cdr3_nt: TGTGCCACCAGCAGAGATAGGGGCCGGAGTACCCAGCCCCAGCATTTT
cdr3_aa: CATSRDRGRSTQPQHF

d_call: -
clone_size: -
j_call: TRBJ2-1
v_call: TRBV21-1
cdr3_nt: TGTGCCAGCAGCAAACAACTAGCGGGGGGACGCCGCAATGAGCAGTTCTTC
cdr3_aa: CASSKQLAGGRRNEQFF

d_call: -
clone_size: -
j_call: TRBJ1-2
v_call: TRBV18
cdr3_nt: TGTGCCAGCTCAACAGACCCAGGGATAAGTGGCTACACCTTC
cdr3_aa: CASSTDPGISGYTF

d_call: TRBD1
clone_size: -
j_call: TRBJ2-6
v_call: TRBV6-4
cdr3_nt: TGTGCCAGCAGTGAGGACAGGGTGGATGCTGGGGCCAACGTCCTGACTTTC
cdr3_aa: CASSEDRVDAGANVLTF

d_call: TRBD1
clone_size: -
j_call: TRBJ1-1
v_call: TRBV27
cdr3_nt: TGTGCCAGCAGTTTGGACAGGGGGAACACTGAAGCTTTCTTT
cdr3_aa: CASSLDRGNTEAFF

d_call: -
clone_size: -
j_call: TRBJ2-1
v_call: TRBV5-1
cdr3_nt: TGCGCCAGCAGCTTGGTTTCCAATGAGCAGTTCTTC
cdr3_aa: CASSLVSNEQFF